This T cell receptor beta chain came from a study of T cell responses to AZD1222 COVID-19 vaccine (dated by TCRdb to about 2021). General notes on the study: Because spike-specific TCR depth and breadth did not differ between the two schedules, AZD1222 recipients who got a second dose at roughly 4 weeks were pooled with those who got a second dose at roughly 12 weeks. TCR sequencing covered roughly 230 trial participants: approximately 200 given two doses of AZD1222 and some 25 given two doses of MenACWY control vaccine. Trial participants were enrolled into age subgroups of 18-55, 56-69 and 70-plus years, which contained about 150, 28 and 57 TCR-sequenced participants, respectively.

On the study overall, not on this receptor specifically: Because no day 14 peak-response samples were available, repertoires were characterized only after the peak T cell response. Nearly half of unique spike-specific TCRs reportedly recognized epitopes outside regions mutated in the B.1.351 and B.1.1.7 variants. Participants were mostly white British and included more females than males, and it was suggested by the authors that clonal diversity may have been underestimated. Conclusions about previously exposed vaccinees are limited because only a handful of AZD1222 recipients were SARS-CoV-2 seropositive at baseline. A significant rise in spike-specific TCR breadth and depth was observed after two AZD1222 doses relative to day 0 and relative to MenACWY recipients. The 56-69-year group was small, and its depth increase did not reach significance, likely because of low power. The vaccine-associated CD4 TCRs covered the entire spike protein, and the dominant responses fell in regions 160-218 and 743-854.

This specimen's time point label, per the study, means: baseline before first vaccination. Vaccinee samples were obtained from the UK trials COV001 and COV002, which included a single-blind randomized controlled phase 2/3 trial of AZD1222 (ChAdOx1 nCoV-19) in healthy adults. For TCRbeta chain sequencing, PBMC samples were collected from trial participants at day 0 and at day 28 after the second dose. The CDR3 regions of human TCRbeta chains were subjected to immunosequencing. Per the source publication's procedure: TCRs in the repertoires were matched against a reference library of SARS-CoV-2-specific TCRs that had been generated with the MIRA antigen-specificity platform. Breadth was defined as the fraction of unique TCRs that were SARS-CoV-2-associated. Depth was defined as the fraction of total T cells that were SARS-CoV-2-associated. Using the MIRA data, each spike-specific TCR was mapped to the spike region that the TCR reacts to and placed in a CD4 or CD8 class. Log10-transformed breadth and depth values were compared by one-way ANOVA with Sidak's multiple comparisons tests. This is the immuneACCESS table as TCRdb keeps it, with only in-frame sequences that have V and J called. A part of the clones is gone; compared with another copy, unresolved V genes explain less than half, and the rest is unexplained. For V, J and clone size, that table is used; D and trimming come from the DNA. Across this sample there are 130,000 or so clones, with 90% to 95% seen only once. Around 7% of the sample is taken by the ten largest.

Compared with germline, V lacks 1 base and J lacks 9 bases; bases without a gene match: 12. From the cysteine through the phenylalanine, the CDR3 covers 17 amino acids. Only CDR3 DNA is held: 51 bases, read in frame from base 1. Taken from the germline V gene, the CDR1 and CDR2 loops are MNHNS and SASEGT. To note about this clone: The antigen it recognizes is unknown. The sample holds no much larger clone one base away, and base qualities are not on file.

The rearrangement joined TRBV6-1 to TRBJ2-7; 13 junctional bases match TRBD2. Sequencing was performed on peripheral blood, taken on day 0 of AZD1222 vaccination. The TCR comes from an adult in good health. This receptor has the CDR3 CASSEGPGLAGVSWQYF. The nucleotide sequence is given as TGTGCCAGCAGTGAAGGGCCCGGACTAGCGGGAGTGAGTTGGCAGTACTTC.